The clone carrying this T cell receptor (beta chain) was found once. Its antigen is currently unknown. The sample comes from a study of cytomegalovirus exposure and HLA in healthy donors. Germline V gene lookup returns CDR1 MNHEY and CDR2 SMNVEV (reference sequence). CDR3 length: 15 residues. Losses at the gene ends were 2 bases for V and 6 bases for J; bases not matched to a gene: 7. The PCR was carried out with 60 Vbeta primers and 13 Jbeta primers. The table came from immunoSEQ multiplex PCR; TCRdb's copy has only in-frame clones and leaves some out. This sample yields about 220,000 clones, of which roughly 87% are seen a single time; around 5.7% belongs to the top ten. Study-level results: A later analysis reportedly identified an Asian-associated ancestry cluster as carrying fewer N-insertions than the approximately 620-donor mean.

The chain couples TRBV27 to TRBJ2-3; 8 bases are shared with TRBD1. The TCR comes from a woman in her forties in good health and CMV-seropositive. The sequenced sample was PBMCs. The CDR3 DNA reads TGTGCCAGCAGTTTAATATCAGGGGGCAAGGATACGCAGTATTTT. Translated, it gives CASSLISGGKDTQYF.